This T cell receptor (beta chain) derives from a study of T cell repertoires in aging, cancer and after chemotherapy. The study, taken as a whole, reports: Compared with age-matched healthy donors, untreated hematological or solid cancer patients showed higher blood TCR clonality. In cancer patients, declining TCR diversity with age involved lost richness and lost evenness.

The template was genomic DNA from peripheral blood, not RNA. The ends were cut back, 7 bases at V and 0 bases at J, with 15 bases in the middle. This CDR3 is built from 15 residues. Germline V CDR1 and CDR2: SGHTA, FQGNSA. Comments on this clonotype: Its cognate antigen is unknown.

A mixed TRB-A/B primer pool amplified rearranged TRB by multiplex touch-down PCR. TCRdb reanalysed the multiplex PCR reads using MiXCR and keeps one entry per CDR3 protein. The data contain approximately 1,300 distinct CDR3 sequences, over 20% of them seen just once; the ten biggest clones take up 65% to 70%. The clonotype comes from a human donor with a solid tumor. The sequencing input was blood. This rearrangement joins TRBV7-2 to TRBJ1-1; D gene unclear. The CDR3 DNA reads TGTGCCAGCACCCTGGGAAGGCAGGTGAACACTGAAGCTTTCTTT. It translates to CASTLGRQVNTEAFF.